Reported below is one T cell receptor (beta chain). The CDR3 runs to 13 residues. Germline loops: CDR1 SQVTM, CDR2 ANQGSEA. Trimming stripped 7 bases from V and 2 bases from J, with 14 bases between. The data are from a study of blood T cell repertoires in COVID-19. Profiled with immunoSEQ multiplex PCR; TCRdb holds only in-frame clones, not every one. The data contain around 320,000 clones, 88% of them singletons. The specimen was peripheral blood. This sequence was found in a woman in her twenties or thirties who had recovered from COVID-19. This rearrangement joins TRBV29-1 to TRBJ1-2, with a weak D call TRBD1 (6 bases). The CDR3 DNA is TGCAGCGCCCTACAGGGTGCCAACTATGGCTACACCTTC. Residues: CSALQGANYGYTF.